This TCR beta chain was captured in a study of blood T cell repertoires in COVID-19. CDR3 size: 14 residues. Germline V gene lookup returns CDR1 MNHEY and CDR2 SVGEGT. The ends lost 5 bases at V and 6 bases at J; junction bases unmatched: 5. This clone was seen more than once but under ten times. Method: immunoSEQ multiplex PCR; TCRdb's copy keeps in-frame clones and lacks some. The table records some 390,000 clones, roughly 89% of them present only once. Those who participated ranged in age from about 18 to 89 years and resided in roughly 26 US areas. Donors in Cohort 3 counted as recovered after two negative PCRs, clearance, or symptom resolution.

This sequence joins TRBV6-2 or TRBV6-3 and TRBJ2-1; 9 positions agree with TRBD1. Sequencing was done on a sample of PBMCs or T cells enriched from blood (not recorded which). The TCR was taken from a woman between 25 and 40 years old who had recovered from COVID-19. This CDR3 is CASSLGQGPNEQFF. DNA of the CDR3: TGTGCCAGCAGTCTGGGACAGGGTCCCAATGAGCAGTTCTTC.